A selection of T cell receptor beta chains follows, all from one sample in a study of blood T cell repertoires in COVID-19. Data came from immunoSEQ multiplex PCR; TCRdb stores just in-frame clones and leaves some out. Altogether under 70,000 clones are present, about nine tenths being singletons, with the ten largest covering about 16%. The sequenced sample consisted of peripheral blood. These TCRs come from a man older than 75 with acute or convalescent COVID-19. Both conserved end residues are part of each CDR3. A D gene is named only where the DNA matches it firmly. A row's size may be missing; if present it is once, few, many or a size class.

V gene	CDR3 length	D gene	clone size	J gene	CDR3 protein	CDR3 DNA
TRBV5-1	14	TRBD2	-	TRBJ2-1	CASTLAGGVNEQFF	TGCGCCAGCACCCTCGCGGGGGGTGTCAATGAGCAGTTCTTC
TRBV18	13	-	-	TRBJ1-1	CASSRDVGTEAFF	TGTGCCAGCTCACGTGATGTCGGGACTGAAGCTTTCTTT
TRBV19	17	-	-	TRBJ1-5	CASSIVGLATGYQPQHF	TGTGCCAGTAGTATAGTAGGGCTCGCGACAGGATATCAGCCCCAGCATTTT
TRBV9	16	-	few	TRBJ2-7	CASSVGAHPSNYEQYF	TGTGCCAGCAGCGTAGGGGCCCATCCTTCGAACTACGAGCAGTACTTC
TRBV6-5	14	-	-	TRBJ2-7	CASSLREGAYEQYF	TGTGCCAGCAGCCTCAGGGAAGGGGCCTACGAGCAGTACTTC
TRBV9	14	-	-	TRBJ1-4	CASSVDQANEKLFF	TGTGCCAGCAGCGTAGACCAGGCTAATGAAAAACTGTTTTTT
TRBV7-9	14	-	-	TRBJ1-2	CASSSSGMYYGYTF	TGTGCCAGCAGCTCCTCAGGGATGTACTATGGCTACACCTTC
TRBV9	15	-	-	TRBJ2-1	CASSVVGDINNEQFF	TGTGCCAGCAGCGTAGTGGGGGACATAAACAATGAGCAGTTCTTC
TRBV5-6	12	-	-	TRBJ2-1	CASSFGSIEQFF	TGTGCCAGCAGCTTTGGTAGTATTGAGCAGTTCTTC
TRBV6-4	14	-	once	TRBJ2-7	CASSADRSSYEQYF	TGTGCCAGCAGTGCTGACAGGAGCTCCTACGAGCAGTACTTC
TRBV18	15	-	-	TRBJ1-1	CASSPPQGVTTEAFF	TGTGCCAGCTCACCGCCACAGGGTGTCACCACTGAAGCTTTCTTT
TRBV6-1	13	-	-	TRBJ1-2	CASSPGTNYGYTF	TGTGCCAGCAGTCCCGGGACTAACTATGGCTACACCTTC
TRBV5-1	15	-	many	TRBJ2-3	CASSRSGWEGDTQYF	TGCGCCAGCAGCCGCTCAGGGTGGGAAGGTGATACGCAGTATTTT
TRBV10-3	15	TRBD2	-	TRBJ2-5	CAISQTLAAQETQYF	TGTGCCATCAGCCAAACCCTAGCGGCCCAAGAGACCCAGTACTTC
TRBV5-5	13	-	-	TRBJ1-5	CASSLDRNQPQHF	TGTGCCAGCAGCTTGGACAGAAATCAGCCCCAGCATTTT
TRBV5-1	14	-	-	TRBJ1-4	CASRSAGTNEKLFF	TGCGCCAGCAGGTCCGCCGGGACAAACGAAAAACTGTTTTTT
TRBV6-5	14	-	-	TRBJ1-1	CASRQDRFGTEAFF	TGTGCCAGCAGGCAAGACAGGTTTGGCACTGAAGCTTTCTTT
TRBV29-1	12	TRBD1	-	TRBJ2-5	CSADRGRETQYF	TGCAGCGCAGACAGGGGACGAGAGACCCAGTACTTC
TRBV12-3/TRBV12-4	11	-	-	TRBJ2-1	CASGTVGEQFF	TGTGCCAGCGGCACAGTGGGTGAGCAGTTCTTC
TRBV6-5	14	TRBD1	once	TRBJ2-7	CASREGQGSYEQYF	TGTGCCAGCAGGGAGGGACAGGGGTCCTACGAGCAGTACTTC
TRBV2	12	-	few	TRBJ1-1	CASRNSPLEAFF	TGTGCCAGCAGGAACAGCCCTTTGGAAGCTTTCTTT